This T cell receptor (beta chain) came from a study of cytomegalovirus exposure and HLA in healthy donors. This CDR3 has 16 residues. Germline V gene sequence: CDR1 MGHRA, CDR2 YSYEKL. Trimming took off 0 bases at V and 1 base at J, with 11 bases between the two ends. The protocol was immunoSEQ multiplex PCR, while the TCRdb copy is restricted to in-frame clones and leaves out a portion. The sample has 55,000 to 65,000 clones; under 95% are singletons. The sequenced sample consisted of PBMCs. The chain couples TRBV4-1 to TRBJ2-3, with D uncertain. This sequence originates from a man in his late teens or twenties in good health and CMV-seronegative. This CDR3 is CASSQDPRIGTDTQYF. The CDR3 DNA reads as TGCGCCAGCAGCCAAGATCCGAGGATAGGCACAGATACGCAGTATTTT.